The 8 T cell receptor beta chains listed next were all sequenced from one sample in a study of post-analysis software for immune sequencing data. cDNA libraries for TCR beta contained unique molecular identifiers. Via MiXCR, TCRdb re-called the PCR reads, giving one row per CDR3 protein. The sample has hundreds of thousands of distinct CDR3 sequences, approximately 60% seen once. Antigens for these TCRs are unknown. Notes on the study in general: Five TRBV segments, TRBV5-6, TRBV5-1 and TRBV20-1 among them, were found more frequent in patients than controls.

Sequenced input: blood. The source is a girl aged 2 to 10 with multiple sclerosis.

This chain connects TRBV2 to TRBJ2-7, with 7 bases matching TRBD2. Gene TRBJ2-5 matches the end of the DNA better, so the J call may be wrong. The germline CDR1 and CDR2 sequences are SNHLY and FYNNEI. The CDR3 loop spans 15 amino acids. CDR3 sequence (DNA): TGTGCCAGCAGTGAGAGCGGGACGCAATCGGGGACCCAGTACTTC. It translates to CASSESGTQSGTQYF.

This rearrangement joins TRBV5-4 to TRBJ2-7; D unclear. Germline V gene data show CDR1 as SGHNT and CDR2 as YYREEE (reference sequence). The CDR3 totals 14 residues. V lost 2 bases and J lost 2, with 11 bases in between. The CDR3 coding sequence is TGTGCCAGCAGCTTTCGTCAGGCACCCTACGAGCAGTACTTC. Translation gives CASSFRQAPYEQYF. The entire variable domain, with the rest obtained from reference TRBV5-4 and TRBJ2-7, is as follows: ETGVTQSPTHLIKTRGQQVTLRCSSQSGHNTVSWYQQALGQGPQFIFQYYREEENGRGNFPPRFSGLQFPNYSSELNVNALELDDSALYLCASSFRQAPYEQYFGPGTRLTVT.

With respect to this clonotype: The junction departs from the called germline gene at one end, perhaps through a read error. The chain has TRBV5-1 and TRBJ2-6; perhaps TRBD1 as D (7 bases). Looked up from germline, CDR1 is SGHRS and CDR2 is YFSETQ. CDR3 length: 18 residues. The CDR3 protein is CASNLMGRASEGANVLTF. In nucleotides, the CDR3 is TGCGCCAGCAACCTCATGGGCAGGGCCTCGGAGGGGGCCAACGTCCTGACCTTC. Drawing the rest from reference TRBV5-1 and TRBJ2-6, the complete variable domain is KAGVTQTPRYLIKTRGQQVTLSCSPISGHRSVSWYQQTPGQGLQFLFEYFSETQRNKGNFPGRFSGRQFSNSRSEMNVSTLELGDSALYLCASNLMGRASEGANVLTFGAGSRLTVL.

V usage is TRBV29-1 and J usage is TRBJ1-5, with TRBD1 as a possible D gene (5 bases). The CDR3 runs to 12 residues. Germline values: CDR1 SQVTM, CDR2 ANQGSEA. The germline V and J ends were trimmed by 6 bases and 0 bases, with 6 bases remaining between them. The CDR3 DNA follows: TGCAGCGTAGGGGTTAGCAATCAGCCCCAGCATTTT. This encodes CSVGVSNQPQHF.

The chain has TRBV9 and TRBJ1-2; the D gene is possibly TRBD1 (5 bases). The germline V gene encodes CDR1 SGDLS and CDR2 YYNGEE. CDR3 length: 15 residues. V lost 0 bases and J lost 4, with 13 bases in between. CDR3 region: CASSVVGGFGYGYTF. In DNA, the CDR3 is TGTGCCAGCAGCGTAGTCGGGGGGTTTGGCTATGGCTACACCTTC. Combining the CDR3 with reference TRBV9 and TRBJ1-2 gives the whole variable domain DSGVTQTPKHLITATGQRVTLRCSPRSGDLSVYWYQQSLDQGLQFLIQYYNGEERAKGNILERFSAQQFPDLHSELNLSSLELGDSALYFCASSVVGGFGYGYTFGSGTRLTVV.

This rearrangement joins TRBV12-3 or TRBV12-4 to TRBJ2-4, with unresolved D. CDR3 length equals 15 residues. V gave up 3 bases and J gave up 0 bases, with 9 bases separating them. The CDR3 nucleotides are TGTGCCAGCAGTTTCCGCCCTTTAGCCAAAAACATTCAGTACTTC. It encodes CASSFRPLAKNIQYF.

In its sample, this clonotype was seen once. CDR3 in DNA: TGCAGTGCTAGGAAGCGGGAGGGCTACGAGCAGTACTTC. Encoded protein: CSARKREGYEQYF. V usage is TRBV20-1 and J usage is TRBJ2-5; 10 nucleotides match TRBD2. The J call is in doubt because the DNA end fits TRBJ2-7 better. The CDR3 contains 13 residues. The germline V gene encodes CDR1 DFQATT and CDR2 SNEGSKA (reference sequence).

This clonotype occurred once. The chain is built from TRBV7-6 and TRBJ2-1, with 7 positions matching TRBD2. J was trimmed by 5 bases and V by 1 base; bases with no gene match: 14. The CDR3 runs 18 residues. Germline V gene data show CDR1 as SGHVS and CDR2 as FNYEAQ. For the CDR3, the DNA is TGTGCCAGCAGCTTAGAGTCAGGAACCGGGAGGACCAACAATGAGCAGTTCTTC. It encodes CASSLESGTGRTNNEQFF.